The rows below give T cell receptor beta chains drawn from one sample of a study of vaccination and CD4 T cells after COVID-19. TCRdb redid the calling of the PCR reads with MiXCR, one entry per CDR3 protein. The repertoire has under 25,000 distinct CDR3 sequences, roughly 40% of them found once; the top ten carry over 8%. Their antigens remain unidentified. Sequences were derived from CD4+ T cells from blood, cultured in vitro, sampled after SARS-CoV-2 vaccination. These receptors were collected from a human donor who had recovered from COVID-19. Each CDR3 is given with its conserved first and last residue. Fields, in order: V gene, J gene, CDR3 protein.

>TRBV27|TRBJ2-3
CASSFNPRVADTQYF
>TRBV7-9|TRBJ2-2
CASSHRAGVTGELFF
>TRBV6-2/TRBV6-3|TRBJ2-7
CASSFTDYEQYF
>TRBV20-1|TRBJ2-7
CSAGGFGTAYEQYF
>TRBV19|TRBJ1-1
CASSIDRVVSQAFF
>TRBV2|TRBJ2-4
CASSDDRAIAKNIQYF
>TRBV7-2|TRBJ1-3
CASSLPPSGNTIYF
>TRBV20-1|TRBJ2-1
CSANAGGHVEQFF
>TRBV28|TRBJ2-7
CATLLGEEYEQYF
>TRBV6-1|TRBJ2-1
CASSEAKTRFSEFF
>TRBV15|TRBJ1-2
CATSRDLDRASGYTF
>TRBV5-4|TRBJ2-7
CASSQQGAREQYF
>TRBV6-5|TRBJ2-1
CASSYSDKSGNEQFF
>TRBV7-2|TRBJ2-7
CASSLRGYEQYF
>TRBV20-1|TRBJ1-5
CSARDQASGGPQHF
>TRBV7-8|TRBJ1-1
CASSLGSGAEAFF
>TRBV24-1|TRBJ2-2
CATSDLQGTGETGELFF
>TRBV25-1|TRBJ2-3
CASSEIRLAGPDTQYF
>TRBV30|TRBJ1-2
CAWTGTGLHGYTF
>TRBV6-5|TRBJ2-4
CASSFPRDKHIQYF
>TRBV6-1|TRBJ1-1
CASRSGPEAFF
>TRBV7-9|TRBJ1-2
CASSPLTYSYGYTF
>TRBV7-3|TRBJ1-1
CASSLTGKTEAFF
>TRBV11-3|TRBJ2-5
CASSLSTPFAELETQYF
>TRBV6-1|TRBJ1-3
CASRFLSGGPGNTIYF
>TRBV6-2/TRBV6-3|TRBJ2-7
CASSPGKSYEQYF
>TRBV2|TRBJ1-1
CASSKDRNTEAFF
>TRBV20-1|TRBJ1-2
CSSPQMGAEGYTF
>TRBV5-6|TRBJ2-2
CASSLGSAGELFF
>TRBV10-2|TRBJ1-2
CASSRAPENYGYTF
>TRBV7-2|TRBJ1-4
CASSITGQELFF
>TRBV7-2|TRBJ1-2
CASSTRGGSNYGYTF
>TRBV29-1|TRBJ2-3
CSVEVGGLADTQYF
>TRBV7-9|TRBJ1-4
CASSFDRGEKLFF
>TRBV20-1|TRBJ2-4
CSASDPLRGAKNIQYF
>TRBV7-2|TRBJ1-1
CASSNRGHTEAFF
>TRBV20-1|TRBJ1-6
CSAREGTGNSPLHF
>TRBV15|TRBJ1-3
CATSSPPLGNTIYF
>TRBV6-2/TRBV6-3|TRBJ2-7
CASSYFRAGGIYEQYF
>TRBV4-3|TRBJ2-7
CASSLGVGYEQYF
>TRBV10-3|TRBJ1-5
CAISEGDSWYQPQHF
>TRBV7-6|TRBJ2-4
CASSSGQGRAKNIQYF
>TRBV21-1|TRBJ2-1
CASSKGVMTTQFF
>TRBV7-9|TRBJ1-1
CASSRHVGGGTEAFF
>TRBV5-6|TRBJ1-5
CASSYRDSSDSNQPQHF
>TRBV7-2|TRBJ2-2
CASHHSFGGGTGELFF
>TRBV29-1|TRBJ2-5
CSVDETGGWGETQYF
>TRBV20-1|TRBJ1-1
CSANRGQNTEAFF
>TRBV19|TRBJ1-5
CASSRAGGSNQPQHF
>TRBV5-1|TRBJ2-7
CASSYTGTGPQEQYF
>TRBV6-1|TRBJ1-2
CASSTGVVGYGYTF
>TRBV6-1|TRBJ2-1
CASSAGSYNEQFF
>TRBV19|TRBJ2-3
CATSLENRPLTDTQYF
>TRBV11-2|TRBJ1-3
CASSLGLGWSGNTIYF
>TRBV5-4|TRBJ1-6
CASSLARGGSNSPLHF